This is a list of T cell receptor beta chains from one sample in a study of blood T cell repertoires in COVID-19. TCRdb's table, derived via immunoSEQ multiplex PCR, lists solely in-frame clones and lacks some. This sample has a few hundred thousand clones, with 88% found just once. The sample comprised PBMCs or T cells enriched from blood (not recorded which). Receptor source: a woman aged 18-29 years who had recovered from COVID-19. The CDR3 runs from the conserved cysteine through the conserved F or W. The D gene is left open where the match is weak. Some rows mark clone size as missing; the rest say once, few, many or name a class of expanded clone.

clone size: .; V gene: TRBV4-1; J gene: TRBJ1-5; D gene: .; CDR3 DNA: TGCGCCAGCAGCCTGGGGAACAGACAGAACGGCAATCAGCCCCAGCATTTT; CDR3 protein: CASSLGNRQNGNQPQHF
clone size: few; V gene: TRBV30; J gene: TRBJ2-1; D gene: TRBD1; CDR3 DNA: TGTGCCTGGGACAGGGAGTTTGGCAATGAGCAGTTCTTC; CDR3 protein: CAWDREFGNEQFF
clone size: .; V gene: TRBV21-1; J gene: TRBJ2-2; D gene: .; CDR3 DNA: TGTGCCAGCAGCAAGGGACAGGGTCGCGTCACCGGGGAGCTGTTTTTT; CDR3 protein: CASSKGQGRVTGELFF
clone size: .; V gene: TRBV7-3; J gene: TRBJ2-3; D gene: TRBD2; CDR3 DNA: TGTGCCAGCAGCTTAACTCCCGGACTAGCGGGGGCAGATACGCAGTATTTT; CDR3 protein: CASSLTPGLAGADTQYF
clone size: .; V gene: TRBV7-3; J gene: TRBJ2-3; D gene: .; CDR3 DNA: TGTGCCAGCAGCACGACTCACGGGGTGACGCAGTATTTT; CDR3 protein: CASSTTHGVTQYF
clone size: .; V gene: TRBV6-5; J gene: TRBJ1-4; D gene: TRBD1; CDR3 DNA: TGTGCCAGCAGGGGGGGACAGAATAATGAAAAACTGTTTTTT; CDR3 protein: CASRGGQNNEKLFF
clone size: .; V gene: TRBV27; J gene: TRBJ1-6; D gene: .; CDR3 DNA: TGTGCCAGCAGTTTATGGGCAGACAATTCACCCCTCCACTTT; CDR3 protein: CASSLWADNSPLHF
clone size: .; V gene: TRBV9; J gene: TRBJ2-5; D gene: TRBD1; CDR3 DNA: TGTGCCAGCAGCGTAGAGGGTGAGGGGGCGCTGGAGACCCAGTACTTC; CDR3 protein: CASSVEGEGALETQYF
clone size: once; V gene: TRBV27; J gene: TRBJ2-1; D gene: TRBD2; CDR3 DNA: TGTGCCAGCAGCCGAATAGCGGGGGGGCCAAGGTCTGGGTTCTTC; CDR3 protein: CASSRIAGGPRSGFF
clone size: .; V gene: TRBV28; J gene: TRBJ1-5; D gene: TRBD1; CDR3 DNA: TGTGCCAGCAGAGGGGGCAAGCCCCAGCATTTT; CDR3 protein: CASRGGKPQHF
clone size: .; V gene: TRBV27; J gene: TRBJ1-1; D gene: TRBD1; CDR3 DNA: TGTGCCAGCAGTTTCCCAGGGGGCTTGAACACTGAAGCTTTCTTT; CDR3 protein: CASSFPGGLNTEAFF
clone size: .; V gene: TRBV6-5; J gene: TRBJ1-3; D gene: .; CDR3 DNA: TGTGCCAGCAGTTACTCCAGGGTCTCTGGAAACACCATATATTTT; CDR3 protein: CASSYSRVSGNTIYF
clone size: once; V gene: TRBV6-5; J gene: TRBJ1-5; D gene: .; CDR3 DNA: TGTGCCAGCACCCCCCGAACAGAAGCCAATCAGCCCCAGCATTTT; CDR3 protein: CASTPRTEANQPQHF
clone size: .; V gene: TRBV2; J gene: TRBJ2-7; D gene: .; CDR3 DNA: TGTGCCAGCACAGGGCGATACGACGAGCAGTACTTC; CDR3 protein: CASTGRYDEQYF
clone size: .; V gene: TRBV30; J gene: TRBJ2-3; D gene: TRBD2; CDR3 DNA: TGTGCCTGGACCGGACTAGCGGGGGACCGCCCTAGCACAGATACGCAGTATTTT; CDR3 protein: CAWTGLAGDRPSTDTQYF
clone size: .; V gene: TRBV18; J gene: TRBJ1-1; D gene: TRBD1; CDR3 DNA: TGTGCCAGCTCAGGACAGGGGGGCAACACTGAAGCTTTCTTT; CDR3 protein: CASSGQGGNTEAFF
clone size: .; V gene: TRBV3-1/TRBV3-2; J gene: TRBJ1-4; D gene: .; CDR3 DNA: TGTGCCAGCAGCCGTTTGCAGACGGAGGAAAAACTGTTTTTT; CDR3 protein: CASSRLQTEEKLFF
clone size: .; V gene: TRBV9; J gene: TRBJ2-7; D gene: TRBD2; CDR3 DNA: TGTGCCAGCAGCGTAAGCGGGGGAGCTACCTACGAGCAGTACTTC; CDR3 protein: CASSVSGGATYEQYF
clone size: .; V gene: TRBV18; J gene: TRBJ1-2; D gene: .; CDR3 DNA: TGTGCCAGCTCACCTATGGAGGGCTACACCTTC; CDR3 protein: CASSPMEGYTF
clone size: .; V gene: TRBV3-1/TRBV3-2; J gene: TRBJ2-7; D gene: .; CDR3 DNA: TGTGCCAGCGGCCGAGGGTCCTACGAGCAGTACTTC; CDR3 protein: CASGRGSYEQYF
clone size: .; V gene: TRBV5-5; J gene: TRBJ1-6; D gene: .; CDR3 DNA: TGTGCCACCCGGAGGACAGAGACCTATAATTCACCCCTCCACTTT; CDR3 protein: CATRRTETYNSPLHF
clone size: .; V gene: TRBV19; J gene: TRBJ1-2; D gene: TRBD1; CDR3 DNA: TGTGCCAGTAGTGAACTTCCGGGACAGGGGGCGAGTGGCTACACCTTC; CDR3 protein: CASSELPGQGASGYTF
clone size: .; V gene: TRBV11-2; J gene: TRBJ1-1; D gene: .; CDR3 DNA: TGTGCCAGCAGCTTAGAGGCAGGGATGAACACTGAAGCTTTCTTT; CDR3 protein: CASSLEAGMNTEAFF
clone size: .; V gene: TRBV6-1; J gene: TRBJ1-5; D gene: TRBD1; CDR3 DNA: TGTGCCAGCAGTGAGAACAGGGGAGTCCATCAGCCCCAGCATTTT; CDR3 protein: CASSENRGVHQPQHF
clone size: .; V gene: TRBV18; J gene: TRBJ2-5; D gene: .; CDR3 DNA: TGTGCCAGCTCACAGACTCCCACCCAAGAGACCCAGTACTTC; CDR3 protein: CASSQTPTQETQYF
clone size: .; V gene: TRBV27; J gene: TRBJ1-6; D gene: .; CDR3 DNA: TGTGCCAGCAGTTTCTACTTACGGGATTCACCCCTCCACTTT; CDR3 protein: CASSFYLRDSPLHF
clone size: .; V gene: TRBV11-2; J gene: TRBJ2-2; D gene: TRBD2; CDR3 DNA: TGTGCCAGCAGGAGACTAGCGGGAAACACCGGGGAGCTGTTTTTT; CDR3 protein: CASRRLAGNTGELFF
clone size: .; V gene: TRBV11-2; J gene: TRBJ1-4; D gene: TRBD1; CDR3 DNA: TGTGCCAGCGGTGAGAGGCCAGGGGGTGAAAAACTGTTTTTT; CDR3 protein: CASGERPGGEKLFF
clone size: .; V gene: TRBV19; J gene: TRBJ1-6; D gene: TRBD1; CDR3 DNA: TGTGCCAGTAGTACTCGGGACAGGGGATACAATTCACCCCTCCACTTT; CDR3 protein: CASSTRDRGYNSPLHF
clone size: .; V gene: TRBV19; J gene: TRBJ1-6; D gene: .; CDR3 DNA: TGTGCCAGTAGTAGCGAGGGAGTTCGGGGGAGCTCCTATAATTCACCCCTCCACTTT; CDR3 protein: CASSSEGVRGSSYNSPLHF
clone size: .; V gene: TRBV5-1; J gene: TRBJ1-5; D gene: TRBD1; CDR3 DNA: TGCGCCAGCAGCCCAGGACAGGGAAATCAGCCCCAGCATTTT; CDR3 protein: CASSPGQGNQPQHF
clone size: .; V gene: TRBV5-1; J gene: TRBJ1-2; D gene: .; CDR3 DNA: TGCGCCAGCAGCTTGGATAGAGGGATGGACTATGGCTACACCTTC; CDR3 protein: CASSLDRGMDYGYTF
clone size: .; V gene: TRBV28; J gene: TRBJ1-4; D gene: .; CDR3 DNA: TGTGCCAGCAAGGAGGGGACAACTAATGAAAAACTGTTTTTT; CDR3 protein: CASKEGTTNEKLFF
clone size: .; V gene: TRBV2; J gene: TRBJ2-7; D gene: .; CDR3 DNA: TGTGCCAGCACTAGTAGCGGCTACGAGCAGTACTTC; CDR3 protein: CASTSSGYEQYF
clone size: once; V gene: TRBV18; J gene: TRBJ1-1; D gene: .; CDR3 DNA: TGTGCCAGCTCACCACCGCAGGGCATGGGGACTGAAGCTTTCTTT; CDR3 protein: CASSPPQGMGTEAFF
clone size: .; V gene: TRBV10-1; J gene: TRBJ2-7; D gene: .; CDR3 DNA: TGCGCCAGCAGTGAGTCGGGAACAGGGAAGAAGCAGTACTTC; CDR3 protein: CASSESGTGKKQYF
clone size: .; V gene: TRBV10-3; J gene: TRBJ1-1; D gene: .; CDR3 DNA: TGTGCCATCAGAGATAGCGGGCTGAACACTGAAGCTTTCTTT; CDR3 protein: CAIRDSGLNTEAFF
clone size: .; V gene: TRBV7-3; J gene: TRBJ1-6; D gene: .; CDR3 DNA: TGTGCCAGCAGCTTAATTGGGCAGGCGAATTCACCCCTCCACTTT; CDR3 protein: CASSLIGQANSPLHF
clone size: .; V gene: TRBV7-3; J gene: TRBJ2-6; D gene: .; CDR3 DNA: TGTGCCAGCAGCTCCTTATATACGGCCTCGAGGGCTGGGGCCAACGTCCTGACTTTC; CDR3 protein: CASSSLYTASRAGANVLTF
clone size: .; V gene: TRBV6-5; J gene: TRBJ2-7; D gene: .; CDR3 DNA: TGTGCCAGCAGTCACCGACTAGAATCCTACGAGCAGTACTTC; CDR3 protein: CASSHRLESYEQYF
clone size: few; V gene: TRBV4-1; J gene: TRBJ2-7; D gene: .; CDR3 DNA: TGCGCCAGCAGCCAAACAGGGGGGGACTACGAGCAGTACTTC; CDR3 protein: CASSQTGGDYEQYF